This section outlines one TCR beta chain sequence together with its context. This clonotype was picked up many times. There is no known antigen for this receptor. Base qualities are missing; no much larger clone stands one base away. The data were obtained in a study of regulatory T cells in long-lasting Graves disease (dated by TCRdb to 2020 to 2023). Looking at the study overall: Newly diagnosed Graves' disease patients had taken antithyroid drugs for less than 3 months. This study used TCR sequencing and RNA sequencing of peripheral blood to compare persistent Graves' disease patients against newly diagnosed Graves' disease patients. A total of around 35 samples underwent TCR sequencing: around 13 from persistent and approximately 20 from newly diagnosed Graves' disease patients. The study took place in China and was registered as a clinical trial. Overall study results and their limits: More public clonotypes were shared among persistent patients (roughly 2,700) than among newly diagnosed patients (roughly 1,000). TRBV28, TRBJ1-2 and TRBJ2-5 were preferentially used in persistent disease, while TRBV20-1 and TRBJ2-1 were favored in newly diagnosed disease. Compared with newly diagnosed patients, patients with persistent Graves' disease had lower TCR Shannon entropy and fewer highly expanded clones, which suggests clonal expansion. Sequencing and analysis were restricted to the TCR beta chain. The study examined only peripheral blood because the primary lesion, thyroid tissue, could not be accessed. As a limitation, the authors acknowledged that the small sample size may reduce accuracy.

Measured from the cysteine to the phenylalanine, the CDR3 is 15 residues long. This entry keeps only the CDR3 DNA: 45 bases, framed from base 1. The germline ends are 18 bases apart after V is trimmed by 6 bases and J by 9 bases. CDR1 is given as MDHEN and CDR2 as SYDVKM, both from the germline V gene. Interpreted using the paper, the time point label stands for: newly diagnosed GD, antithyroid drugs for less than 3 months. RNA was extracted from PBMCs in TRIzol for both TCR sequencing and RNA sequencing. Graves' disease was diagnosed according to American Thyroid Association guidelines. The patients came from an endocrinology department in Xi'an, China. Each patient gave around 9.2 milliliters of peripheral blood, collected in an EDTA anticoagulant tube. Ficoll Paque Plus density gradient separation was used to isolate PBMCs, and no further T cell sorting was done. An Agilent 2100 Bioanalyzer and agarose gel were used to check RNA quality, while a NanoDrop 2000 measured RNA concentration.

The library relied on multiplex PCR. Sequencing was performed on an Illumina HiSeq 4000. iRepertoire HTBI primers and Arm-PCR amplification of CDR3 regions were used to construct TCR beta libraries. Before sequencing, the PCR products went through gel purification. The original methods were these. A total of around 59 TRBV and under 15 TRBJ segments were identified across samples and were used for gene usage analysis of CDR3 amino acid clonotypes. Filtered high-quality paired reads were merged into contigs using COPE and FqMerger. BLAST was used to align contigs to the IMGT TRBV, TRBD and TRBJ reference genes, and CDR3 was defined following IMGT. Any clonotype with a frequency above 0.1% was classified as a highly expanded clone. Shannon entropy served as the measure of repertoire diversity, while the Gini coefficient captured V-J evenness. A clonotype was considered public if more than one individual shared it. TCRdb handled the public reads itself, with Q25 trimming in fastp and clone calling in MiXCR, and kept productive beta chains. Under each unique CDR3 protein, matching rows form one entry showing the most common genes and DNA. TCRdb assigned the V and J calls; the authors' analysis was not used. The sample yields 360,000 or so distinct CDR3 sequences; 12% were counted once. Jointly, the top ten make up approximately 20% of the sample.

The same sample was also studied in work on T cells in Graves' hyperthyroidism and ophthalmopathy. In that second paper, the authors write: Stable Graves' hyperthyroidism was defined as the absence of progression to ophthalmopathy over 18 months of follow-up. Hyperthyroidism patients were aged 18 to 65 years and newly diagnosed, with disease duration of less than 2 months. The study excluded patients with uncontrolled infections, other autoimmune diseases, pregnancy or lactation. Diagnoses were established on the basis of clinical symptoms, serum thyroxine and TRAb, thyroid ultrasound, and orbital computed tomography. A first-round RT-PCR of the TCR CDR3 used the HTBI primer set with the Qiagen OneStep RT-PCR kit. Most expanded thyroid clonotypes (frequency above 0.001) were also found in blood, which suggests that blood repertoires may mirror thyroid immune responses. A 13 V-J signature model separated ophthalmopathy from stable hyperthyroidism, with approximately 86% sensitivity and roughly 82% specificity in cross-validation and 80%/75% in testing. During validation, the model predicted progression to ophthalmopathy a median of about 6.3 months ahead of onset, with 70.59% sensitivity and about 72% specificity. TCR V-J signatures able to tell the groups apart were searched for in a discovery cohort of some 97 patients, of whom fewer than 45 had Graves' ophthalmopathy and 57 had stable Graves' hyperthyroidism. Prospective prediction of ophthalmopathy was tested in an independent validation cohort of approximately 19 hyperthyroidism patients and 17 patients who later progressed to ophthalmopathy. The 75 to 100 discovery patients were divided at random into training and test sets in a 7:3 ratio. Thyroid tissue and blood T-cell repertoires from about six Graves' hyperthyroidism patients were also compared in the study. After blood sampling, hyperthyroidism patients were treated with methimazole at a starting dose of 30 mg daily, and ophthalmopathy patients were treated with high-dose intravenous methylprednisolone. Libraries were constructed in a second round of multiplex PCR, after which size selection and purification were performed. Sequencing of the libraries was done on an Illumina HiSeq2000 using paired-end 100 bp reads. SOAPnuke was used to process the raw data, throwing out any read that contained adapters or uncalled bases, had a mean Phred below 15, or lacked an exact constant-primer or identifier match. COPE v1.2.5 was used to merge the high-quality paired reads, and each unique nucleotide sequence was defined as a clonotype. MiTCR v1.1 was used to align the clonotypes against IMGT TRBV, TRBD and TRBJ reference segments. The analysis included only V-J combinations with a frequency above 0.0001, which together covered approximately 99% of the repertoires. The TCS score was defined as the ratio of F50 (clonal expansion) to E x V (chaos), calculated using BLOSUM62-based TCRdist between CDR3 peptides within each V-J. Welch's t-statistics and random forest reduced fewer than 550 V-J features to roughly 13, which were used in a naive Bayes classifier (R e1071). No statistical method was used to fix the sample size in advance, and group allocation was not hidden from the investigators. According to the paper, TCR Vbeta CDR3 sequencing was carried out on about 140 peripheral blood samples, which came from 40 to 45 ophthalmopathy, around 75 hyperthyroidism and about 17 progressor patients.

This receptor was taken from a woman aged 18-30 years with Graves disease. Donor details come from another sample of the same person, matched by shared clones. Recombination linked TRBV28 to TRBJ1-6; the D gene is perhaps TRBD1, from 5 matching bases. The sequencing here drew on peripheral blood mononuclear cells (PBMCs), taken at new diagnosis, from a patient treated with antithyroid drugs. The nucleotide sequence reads TGTGCCAGCAGGGGGACGGACCGCCCATTTTCACCCCTCCACTTT. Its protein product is CASRGTDRPFSPLHF.